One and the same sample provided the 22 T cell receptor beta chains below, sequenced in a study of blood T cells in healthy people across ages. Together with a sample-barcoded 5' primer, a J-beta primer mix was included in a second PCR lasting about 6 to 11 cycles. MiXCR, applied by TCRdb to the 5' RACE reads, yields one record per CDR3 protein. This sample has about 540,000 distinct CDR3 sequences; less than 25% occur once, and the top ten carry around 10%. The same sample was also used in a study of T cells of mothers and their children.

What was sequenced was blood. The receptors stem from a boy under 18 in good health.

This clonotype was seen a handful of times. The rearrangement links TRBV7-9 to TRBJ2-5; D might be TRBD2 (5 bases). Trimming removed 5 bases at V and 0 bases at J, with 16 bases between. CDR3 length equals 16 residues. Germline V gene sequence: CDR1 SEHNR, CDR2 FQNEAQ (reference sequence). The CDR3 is CASSPGSLQYQETQYF. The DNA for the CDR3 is TGTGCCAGCAGCCCGGGGTCACTCCAGTACCAAGAGACCCAGTACTTC.

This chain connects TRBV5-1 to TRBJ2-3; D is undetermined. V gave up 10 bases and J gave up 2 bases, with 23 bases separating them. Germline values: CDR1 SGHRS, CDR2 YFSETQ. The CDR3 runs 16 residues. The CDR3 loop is CAQQHPHKDLTDTQYF. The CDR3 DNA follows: TGCGCCCAGCAACATCCGCACAAGGACCTCACAGATACGCAGTATTTT.

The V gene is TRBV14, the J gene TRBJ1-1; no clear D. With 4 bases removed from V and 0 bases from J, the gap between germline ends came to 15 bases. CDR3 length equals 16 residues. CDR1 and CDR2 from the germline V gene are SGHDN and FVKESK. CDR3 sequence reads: CASSPPFSRMNTEAFF. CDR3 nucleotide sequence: TGTGCCAGCAGCCCCCCCTTTAGCAGAATGAACACTGAAGCTTTCTTT. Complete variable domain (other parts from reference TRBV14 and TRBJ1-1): EAGVTQFPSHSVIEKGQTVTLRCDPISGHDNLYWYRRVMGKEIKFLLHFVKESKQDESGMPNNRFLAERTGGTYSTLKVQPAELEDSGVYFCASSPPFSRMNTEAFFGQGTRLTVV.

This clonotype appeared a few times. In DNA form, the CDR3 reads TGTGCCAGCACCTTAATAAGGGGCGTGACTAACTATGGCTACACCTTC. It yields the protein CASTLIRGVTNYGYTF. V and J are TRBV2 and TRBJ1-2; D perhaps matches TRBD1 (5 bases). Trimming removed 7 bases from V and 0 bases from J, with 18 bases in between. Per the germline V gene, CDR1 is SNHLY and CDR2 is FYNNEI. This CDR3 region has 16 residues.

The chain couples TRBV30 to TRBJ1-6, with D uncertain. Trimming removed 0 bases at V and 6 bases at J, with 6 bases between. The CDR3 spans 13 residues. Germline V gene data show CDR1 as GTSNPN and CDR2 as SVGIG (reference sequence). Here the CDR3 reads CAWSVGINSPLHF. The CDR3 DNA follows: TGTGCCTGGAGTGTGGGCATTAATTCACCCCTCCACTTT. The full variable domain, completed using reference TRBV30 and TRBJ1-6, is SQTIHQWPATLVQPVGSPLSLECTVEGTSNPNLYWYRQAAGRGLQLLFYSVGIGQISSEVPQNLSASRPQDRQFILSSKKLLLSDSGFYLCAWSVGINSPLHFGNGTRLTVT.

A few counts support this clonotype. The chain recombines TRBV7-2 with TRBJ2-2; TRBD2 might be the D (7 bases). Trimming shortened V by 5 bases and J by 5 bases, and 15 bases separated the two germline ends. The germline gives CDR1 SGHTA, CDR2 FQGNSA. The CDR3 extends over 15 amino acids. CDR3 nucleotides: TGTGCCAGCAGCCTAGTCGGGGGGCAGACCGGGGAGCTGTTTTTT. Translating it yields CASSLVGGQTGELFF.

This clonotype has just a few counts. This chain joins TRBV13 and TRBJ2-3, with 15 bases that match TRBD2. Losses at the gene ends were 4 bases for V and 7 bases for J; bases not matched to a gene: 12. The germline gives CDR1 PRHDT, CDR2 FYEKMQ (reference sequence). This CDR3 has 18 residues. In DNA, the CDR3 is TGTGCCAGCAGCTCGGATCAAGGACTAGCGGGAGGGCTGAATACGCAGTATTTT. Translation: CASSSDQGLAGGLNTQYF.

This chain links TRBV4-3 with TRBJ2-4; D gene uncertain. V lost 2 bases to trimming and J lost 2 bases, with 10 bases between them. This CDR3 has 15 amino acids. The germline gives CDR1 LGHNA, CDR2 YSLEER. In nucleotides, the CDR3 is TGCGCCAGCAGCCAATTTGGGTATCCCAAAAACATTCAGTACTTC. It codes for CASSQFGYPKNIQYF.

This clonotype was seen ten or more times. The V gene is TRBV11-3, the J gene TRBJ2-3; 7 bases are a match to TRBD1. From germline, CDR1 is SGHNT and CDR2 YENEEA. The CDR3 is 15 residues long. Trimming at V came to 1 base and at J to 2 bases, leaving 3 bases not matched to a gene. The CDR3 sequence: CASSLGQGHTDTQYF. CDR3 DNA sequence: TGTGCCAGCAGCTTAGGACAGGGACACACAGATACGCAGTATTTT.

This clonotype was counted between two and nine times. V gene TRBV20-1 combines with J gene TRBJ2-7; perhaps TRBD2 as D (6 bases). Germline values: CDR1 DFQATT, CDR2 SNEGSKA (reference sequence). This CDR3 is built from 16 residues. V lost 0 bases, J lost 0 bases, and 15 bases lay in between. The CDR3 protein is CSARDTAGLSSYEQYF. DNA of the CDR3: TGCAGTGCTAGAGATACAGCGGGCCTTAGCTCCTACGAGCAGTACTTC.

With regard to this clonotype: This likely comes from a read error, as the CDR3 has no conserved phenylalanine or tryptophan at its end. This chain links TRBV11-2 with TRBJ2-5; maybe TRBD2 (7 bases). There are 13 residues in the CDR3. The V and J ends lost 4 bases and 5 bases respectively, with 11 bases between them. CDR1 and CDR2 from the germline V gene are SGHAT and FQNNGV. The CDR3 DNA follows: TGTGCCAGCAGCTCGGGGGGCATCGAGACCCAGTACCTC. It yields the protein CASSSGGIETQYL.

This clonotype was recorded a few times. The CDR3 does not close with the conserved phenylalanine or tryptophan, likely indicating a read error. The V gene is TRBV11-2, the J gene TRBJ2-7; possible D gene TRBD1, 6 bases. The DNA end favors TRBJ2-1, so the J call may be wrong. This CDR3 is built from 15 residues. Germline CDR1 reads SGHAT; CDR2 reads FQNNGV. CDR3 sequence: CASSSTRDTESEQFL. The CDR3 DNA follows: TGTGCCAGCAGCTCAACCCGGGACACCGAATCCGAGCAGTTCCTC.

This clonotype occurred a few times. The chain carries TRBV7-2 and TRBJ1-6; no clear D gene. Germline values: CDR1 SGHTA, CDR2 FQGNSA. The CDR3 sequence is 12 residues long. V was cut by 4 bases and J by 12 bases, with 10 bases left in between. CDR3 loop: CASSYTPGPLHF. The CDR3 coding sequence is TGTGCCAGCAGCTATACCCCGGGACCCCTCCACTTT.

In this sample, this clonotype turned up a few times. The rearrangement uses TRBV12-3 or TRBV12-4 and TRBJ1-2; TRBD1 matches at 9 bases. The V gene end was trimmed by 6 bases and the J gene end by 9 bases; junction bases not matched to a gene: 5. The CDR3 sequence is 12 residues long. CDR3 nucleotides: TGTGCCAGCAGCCGGACAGGGGCTCGCTACACCTTC. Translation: CASSRTGARYTF.

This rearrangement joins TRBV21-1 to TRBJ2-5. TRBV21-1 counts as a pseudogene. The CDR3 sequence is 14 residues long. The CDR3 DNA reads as TGTGCCAGCAGCAAAGCCGAGGAACAAGAGACCCAGTACTTC. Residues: CASSKAEEQETQYF.

CDR3 loop: CASSFTGATEAFF. The CDR3 DNA reads TGTGCCAGCAGTTTTACAGGGGCCACTGAAGCTTTCTTT. J is TRBJ1-1 and V is TRBV27; TRBD1 agrees at 7 bases. The CDR3 loop spans 13 amino acids. Trimming removed 3 bases from V and 4 bases from J; junction bases left unmatched: 2. Germline V gene data show CDR1 as MNHEY and CDR2 as SMNVEV (reference sequence).

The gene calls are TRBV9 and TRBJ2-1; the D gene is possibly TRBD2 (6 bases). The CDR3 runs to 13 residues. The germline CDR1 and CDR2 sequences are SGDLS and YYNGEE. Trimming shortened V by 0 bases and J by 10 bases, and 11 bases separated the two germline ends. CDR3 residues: CASSVGGVGEQFF. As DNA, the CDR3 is TGTGCCAGCAGCGTAGGGGGGGTGGGGGAGCAGTTCTTC.

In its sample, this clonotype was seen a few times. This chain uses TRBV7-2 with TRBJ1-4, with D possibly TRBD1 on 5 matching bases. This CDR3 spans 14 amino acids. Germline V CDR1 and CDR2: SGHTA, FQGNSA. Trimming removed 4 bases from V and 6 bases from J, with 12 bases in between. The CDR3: CASSSGRLDEKLFF. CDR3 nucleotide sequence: TGTGCCAGCAGCTCGGGACGGCTTGATGAAAAACTGTTTTTT.

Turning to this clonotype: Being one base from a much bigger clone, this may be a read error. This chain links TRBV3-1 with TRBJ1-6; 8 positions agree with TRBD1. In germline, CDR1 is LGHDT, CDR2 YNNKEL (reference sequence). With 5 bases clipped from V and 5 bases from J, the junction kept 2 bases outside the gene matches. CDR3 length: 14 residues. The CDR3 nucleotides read TGTGCCAGCAGCTCGGGACAGGATAATTCACCCCTCCACTTT. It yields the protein CASSSGQDNSPLHF.

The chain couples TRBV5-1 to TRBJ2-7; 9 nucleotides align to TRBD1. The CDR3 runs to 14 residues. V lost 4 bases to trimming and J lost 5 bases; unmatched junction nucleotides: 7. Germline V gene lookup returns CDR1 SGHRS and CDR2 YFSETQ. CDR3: CASSPGTGTDEQYF. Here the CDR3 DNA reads TGCGCCAGCAGCCCCGGGACAGGGACCGACGAGCAGTACTTC.

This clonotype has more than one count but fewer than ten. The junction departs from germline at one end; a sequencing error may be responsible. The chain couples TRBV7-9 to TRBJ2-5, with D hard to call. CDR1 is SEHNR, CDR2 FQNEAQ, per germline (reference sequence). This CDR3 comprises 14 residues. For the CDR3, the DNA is TGTGCCGGCAGCTTCGGGCTGAGACAAGAGACCCAGTACTTC. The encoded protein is CAGSFGLRQETQYF.

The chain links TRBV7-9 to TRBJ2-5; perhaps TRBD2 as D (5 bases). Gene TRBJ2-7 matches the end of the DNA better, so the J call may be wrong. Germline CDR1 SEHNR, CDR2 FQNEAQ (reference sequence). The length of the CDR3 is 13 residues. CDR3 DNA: TGTGCCAGCAGCTTTCGGGGTGAGGACGAGCAGTACTTC. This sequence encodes CASSFRGEDEQYF.